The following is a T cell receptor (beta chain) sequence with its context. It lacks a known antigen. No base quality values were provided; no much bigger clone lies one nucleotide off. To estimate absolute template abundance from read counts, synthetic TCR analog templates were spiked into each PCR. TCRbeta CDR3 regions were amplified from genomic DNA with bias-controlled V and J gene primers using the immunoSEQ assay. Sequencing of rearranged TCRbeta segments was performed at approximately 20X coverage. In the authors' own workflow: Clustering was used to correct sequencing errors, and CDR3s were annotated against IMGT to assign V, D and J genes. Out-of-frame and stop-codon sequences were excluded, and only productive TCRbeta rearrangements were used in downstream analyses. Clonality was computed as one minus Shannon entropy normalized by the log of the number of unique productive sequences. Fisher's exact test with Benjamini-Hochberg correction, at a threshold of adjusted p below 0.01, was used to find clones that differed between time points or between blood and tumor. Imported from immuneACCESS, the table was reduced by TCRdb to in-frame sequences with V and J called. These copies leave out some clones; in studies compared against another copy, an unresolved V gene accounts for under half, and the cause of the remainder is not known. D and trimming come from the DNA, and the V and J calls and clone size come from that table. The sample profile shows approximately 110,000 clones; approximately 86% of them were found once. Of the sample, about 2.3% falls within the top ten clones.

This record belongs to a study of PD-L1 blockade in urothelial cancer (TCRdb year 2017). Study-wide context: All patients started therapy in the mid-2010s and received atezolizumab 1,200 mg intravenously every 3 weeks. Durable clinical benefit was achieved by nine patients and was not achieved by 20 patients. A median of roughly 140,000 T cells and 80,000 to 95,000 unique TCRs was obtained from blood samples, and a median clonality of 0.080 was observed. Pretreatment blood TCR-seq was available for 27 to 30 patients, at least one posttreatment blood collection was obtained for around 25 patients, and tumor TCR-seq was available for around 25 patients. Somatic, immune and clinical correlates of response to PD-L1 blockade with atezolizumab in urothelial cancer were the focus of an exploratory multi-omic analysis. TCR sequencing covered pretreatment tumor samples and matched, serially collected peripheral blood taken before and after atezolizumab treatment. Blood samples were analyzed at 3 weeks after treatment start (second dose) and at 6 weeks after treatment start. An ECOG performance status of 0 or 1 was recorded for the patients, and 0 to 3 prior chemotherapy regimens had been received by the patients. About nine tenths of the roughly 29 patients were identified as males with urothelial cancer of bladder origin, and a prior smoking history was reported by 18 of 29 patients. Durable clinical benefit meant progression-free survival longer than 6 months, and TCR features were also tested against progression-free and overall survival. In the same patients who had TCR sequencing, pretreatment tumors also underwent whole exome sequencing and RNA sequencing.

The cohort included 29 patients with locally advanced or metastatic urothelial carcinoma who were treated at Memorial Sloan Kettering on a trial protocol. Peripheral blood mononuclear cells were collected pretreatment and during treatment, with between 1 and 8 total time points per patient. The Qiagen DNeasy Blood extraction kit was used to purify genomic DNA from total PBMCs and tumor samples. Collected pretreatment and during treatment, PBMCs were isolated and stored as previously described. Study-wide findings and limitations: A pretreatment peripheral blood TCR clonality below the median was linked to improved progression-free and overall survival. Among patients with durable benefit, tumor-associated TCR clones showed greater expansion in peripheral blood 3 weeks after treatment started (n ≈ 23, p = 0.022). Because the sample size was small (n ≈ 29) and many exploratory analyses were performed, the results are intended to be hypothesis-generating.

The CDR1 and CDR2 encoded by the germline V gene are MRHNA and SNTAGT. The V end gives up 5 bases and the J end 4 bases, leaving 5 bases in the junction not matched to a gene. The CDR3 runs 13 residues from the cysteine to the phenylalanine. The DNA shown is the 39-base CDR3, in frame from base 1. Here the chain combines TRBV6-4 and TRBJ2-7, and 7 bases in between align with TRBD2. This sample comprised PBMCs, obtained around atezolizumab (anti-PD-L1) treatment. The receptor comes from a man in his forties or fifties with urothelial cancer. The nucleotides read TGTGCCAGCAGTTTGTGGGGAGGGTACGAGCAGTACTTC. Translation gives CASSLWGGYEQYF.